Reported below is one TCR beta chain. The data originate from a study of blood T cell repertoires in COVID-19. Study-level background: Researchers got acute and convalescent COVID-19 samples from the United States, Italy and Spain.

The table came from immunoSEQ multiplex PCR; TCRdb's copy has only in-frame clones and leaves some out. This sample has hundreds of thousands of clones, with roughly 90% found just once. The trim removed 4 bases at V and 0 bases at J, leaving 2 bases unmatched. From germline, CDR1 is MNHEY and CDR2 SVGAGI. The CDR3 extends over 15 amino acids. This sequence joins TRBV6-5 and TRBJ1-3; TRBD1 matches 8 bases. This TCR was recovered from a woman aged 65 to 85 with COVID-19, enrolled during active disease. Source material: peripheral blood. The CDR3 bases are TGTGCCAGCAGTTCAACAGGGGGCTCTGGAAACACCATATATTTT. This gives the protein CASSSTGGSGNTIYF.